This entry is about one T cell receptor (beta chain). The CDR3 contains 15 residues. The germline V and J ends were trimmed by 6 bases and 0 bases, with 15 bases remaining between them. Germline CDR1 is MNHNY and CDR2 is SVGAGI (reference sequence). The sample comes from a study of blood T cell repertoires in COVID-19. Study-level information: COVID-19 samples collected from the United States, Italy and Spain covered acute and convalescent phases. The analysed material was cDNA or gDNA that came from T cells, B-cell-depleted T cells, or PBMCs.

Using immunoSEQ multiplex PCR, the repertoire was profiled, and TCRdb retains in-frame clones only, with some absent. The sample has around 180,000 clones, about 81% seen once. Those enrolled in Seattle joined during active infection and were followed longitudinally afterward. The origin of this receptor is a woman of 80 years or more with COVID-19, enrolled during active disease. Sequenced input: peripheral blood. The chain is built from TRBV6-6 and TRBJ2-7, with D perhaps TRBD1 (6 bases). The CDR3 sequence: CASRPGERSSYEQYF. The CDR3 DNA reads as TGTGCCAGCAGACCAGGGGAAAGAAGCTCCTACGAGCAGTACTTC.